This TCR beta chain was identified in a study of identical twins. There are many counts of this clonotype. No antigen is known for it. Study results and limitations: The authors drew conclusions from cross-sectional statistical analysis rather than following the same donors.

Unique molecular identifiers were present on the cDNA, which also gained a universal primer site by template switching. TCRdb processed the 5' RACE reads anew with MiXCR; each CDR3 protein has one entry. The sample consists of fewer than 250,000 distinct CDR3 sequences, approximately 8% of them appearing once. The CDR3 has 14 amino acids. V lost 4 bases and J lost 3, with 13 bases in between. Germline V gene lookup returns CDR1 MGHRA and CDR2 YSYEKL. The sample also formed part of further work on yellow fever vaccine responses in identical twins.

The specimen was CD8+ T cells sorted from blood. This TCR was sampled from a woman younger than 30 in good health. The rearrangement joins TRBV4-1 to TRBJ2-7, with a possible D match to TRBD2 (5 bases). Here the CDR3 DNA reads TGCGCCAGCAGCCCCGATGCAGGAGGCTACGAGCAGTACGTC. The encoded protein is CASSPDAGGYEQYV.